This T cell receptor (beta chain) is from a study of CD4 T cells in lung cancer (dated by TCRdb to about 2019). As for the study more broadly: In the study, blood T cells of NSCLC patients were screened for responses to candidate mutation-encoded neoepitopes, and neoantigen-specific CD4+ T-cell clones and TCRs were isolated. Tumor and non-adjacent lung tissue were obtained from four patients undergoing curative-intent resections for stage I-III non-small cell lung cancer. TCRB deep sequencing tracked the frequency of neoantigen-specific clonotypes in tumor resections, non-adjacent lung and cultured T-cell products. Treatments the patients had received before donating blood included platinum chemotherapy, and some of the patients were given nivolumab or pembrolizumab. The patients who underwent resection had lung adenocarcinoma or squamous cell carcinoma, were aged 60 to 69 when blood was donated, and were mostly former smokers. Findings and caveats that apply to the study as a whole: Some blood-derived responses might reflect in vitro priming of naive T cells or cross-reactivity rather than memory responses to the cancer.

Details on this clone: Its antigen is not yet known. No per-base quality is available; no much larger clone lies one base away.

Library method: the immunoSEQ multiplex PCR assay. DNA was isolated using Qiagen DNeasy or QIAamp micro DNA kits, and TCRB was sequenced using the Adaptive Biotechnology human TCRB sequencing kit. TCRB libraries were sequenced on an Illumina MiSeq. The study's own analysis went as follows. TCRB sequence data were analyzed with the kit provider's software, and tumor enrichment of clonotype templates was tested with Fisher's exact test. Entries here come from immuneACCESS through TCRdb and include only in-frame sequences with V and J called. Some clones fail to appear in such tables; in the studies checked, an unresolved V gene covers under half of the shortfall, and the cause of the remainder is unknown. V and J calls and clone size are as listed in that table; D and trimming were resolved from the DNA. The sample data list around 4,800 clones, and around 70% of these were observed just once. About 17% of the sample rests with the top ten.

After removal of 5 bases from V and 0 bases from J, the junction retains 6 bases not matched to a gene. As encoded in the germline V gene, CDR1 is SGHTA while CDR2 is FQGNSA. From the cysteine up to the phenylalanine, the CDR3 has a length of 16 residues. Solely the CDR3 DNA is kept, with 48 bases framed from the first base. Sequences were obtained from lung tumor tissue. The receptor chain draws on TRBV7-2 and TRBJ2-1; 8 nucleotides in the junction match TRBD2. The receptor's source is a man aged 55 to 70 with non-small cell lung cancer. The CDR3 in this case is CASSPGSGSSYNEQFF. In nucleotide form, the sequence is TGTGCCAGCAGCCCGGGGAGCGGGAGCTCCTACAATGAGCAGTTCTTC.